Below, one T cell receptor beta chain is given with its context. The antigen it binds to is not known. No base quality information exists; no much larger clone differs at one position. The collaborating institutions used their own protocols to collect whole blood in K2EDTA tubes. For TCRbeta analysis, collaborators shipped samples as frozen whole blood, isolated PBMCs, or DNA extracted from either of those sample types. The immunoSEQ Assay, a bias-controlled multiplex PCR, was used to amplify TCRbeta CDR3 regions from genomic DNA. Per the original workflow: The number of nucleated cells in each sample was estimated by amplification of reference gene primers within the assay. To quantify the absolute abundance of each unique TCRbeta CDR3 rearrangement, sequence reads were collapsed and filtered. For each sample, productive Simpson clonality was calculated as the square root of Simpson's diversity index across productive rearrangements. TCRdb took over this immuneACCESS table, retaining in-frame rearrangements with V and J assigned. Such tables are incomplete; in checked studies, under half of the missing clones stem from an unresolved V gene, and the remainder is unexplained. D and trimming were read from the DNA, whereas the V and J calls and clone size are those reported in that table. This sample comprises 150,000 to 200,000 clones, 84% of them detected only once. Approximately 14% of the sample belongs to the ten largest clones.

Reading from cysteine to phenylalanine, the CDR3 counts 16 amino acids. Here the CDR3 DNA is all that survives: 48 bases in frame from base 1. The germline V gene yields ENHRY for CDR1 and SYGVKD for CDR2. The V end loses 0 bases and the J end loses 0 bases, and a stretch of 9 bases separates them. These data are taken from a study of blood T cell repertoires in COVID-19 (dated by TCRdb to the early 2020s). In the study overall: Collaborator samples came from the United States, Italy and Spain and covered acute and convalescent phases of COVID-19. Sample metadata almost always included a de-identified subject ID, COVID-19 status, age in years and sex. The repertoires were released in a freely available public database intended as a resource for research on the immune response to SARS-CoV-2. Where available, HLA class I and class II types were obtained from metadata supplied by the sample provider rather than from assay-based typing. The dataset comprised deeply sampled blood TCRbeta repertoires from subjects exposed to, actively infected with, or recovered from COVID-19. The samples were drawn from two sources: the first 160 participants of the ongoing ImmuneRACE study, and 1,254 subjects contributed by 6 global collaborators. The prospective study material was composed of cDNA or gDNA derived from T cells, B-cell-depleted T cells, or PBMCs.

Study-level results and caveats: How much clinical and demographic metadata was included differed by source and by participant, and the metadata was provided uncurated.

Sequencing used peripheral blood. The receptor was isolated from a man aged 25-45 years with active or convalescent COVID-19. The chain joins TRBV10-3 to TRBJ1-5, with no reliable assignment of the D segment. CDR3 reads: CAISESTGHSNQPQHF. The DNA sequence follows: TGTGCCATCAGTGAGTCTACCGGTCATAGCAATCAGCCCCAGCATTTT.